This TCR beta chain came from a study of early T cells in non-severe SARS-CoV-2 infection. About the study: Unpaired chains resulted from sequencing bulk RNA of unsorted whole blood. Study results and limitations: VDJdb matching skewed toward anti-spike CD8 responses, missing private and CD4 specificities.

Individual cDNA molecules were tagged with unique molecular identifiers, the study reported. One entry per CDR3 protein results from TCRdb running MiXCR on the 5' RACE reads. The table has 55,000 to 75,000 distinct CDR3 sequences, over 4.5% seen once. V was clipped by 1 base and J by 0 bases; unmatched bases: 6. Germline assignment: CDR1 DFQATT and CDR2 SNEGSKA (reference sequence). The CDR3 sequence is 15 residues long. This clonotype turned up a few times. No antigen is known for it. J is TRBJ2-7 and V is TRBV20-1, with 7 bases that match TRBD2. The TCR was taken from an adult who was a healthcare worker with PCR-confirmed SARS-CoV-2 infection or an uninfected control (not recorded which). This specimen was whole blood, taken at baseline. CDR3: CSARGASGISYEQYF. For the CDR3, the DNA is TGCAGTGCTAGAGGGGCTAGCGGTATCTCCTACGAGCAGTACTTC.